The 15 T cell receptor beta chains reported below all come from one sample, sequenced in a study of technical replicates of blood from several donors. Libraries were prepared by immunoSEQ multiplex PCR; TCRdb keeps only in-frame clonotypes and omits some of them. The repertoire consists of 85,000 to 100,000 clones, with 90% to 95% occurring once and the leading ten covering roughly 0.28%. The sample was T cells isolated from PBMCs. The receptors stem from a human donor in good health.

V gene TRBV2 combines with J gene TRBJ2-3; D remains unclear. Germline lookup yields CDR1 SNHLY and CDR2 FYNNEI. This CDR3 is built from 14 residues. V lost 6 bases, J lost 2 bases, and 12 bases lay in between. The CDR3 coding sequence is TGTGCCAGCAGCCTCGTCGTCTTCACAGATACGCAGTATTTT. It encodes CASSLVVFTDTQYF.

The chain recombines TRBV2 with TRBJ2-5; 12 nucleotides align to TRBD2. The CDR3 runs 16 residues. The ends lost 7 bases at V and 4 bases at J; junction bases unmatched: 10. The germline V gene encodes CDR1 SNHLY and CDR2 FYNNEI. The CDR3 DNA sequence: TGTGCCAGCATCCCACCGACTAGCGGGAGAGGAGAGACCCAGTACTTC. This codes for CASIPPTSGRGETQYF.

This clone was seen only once. The rearrangement joins TRBV7-2 to TRBJ1-1; D is ambiguous. Germline V gene sequence: CDR1 SGHTA, CDR2 FQGNSA. V shed 2 bases and J shed 5 bases, with 9 bases lying between them. CDR3 length equals 13 residues. The CDR3 bases are TGTGCCAGCAGCTTAACGGGTAATACTGAAGCTTTCTTT. It specifies CASSLTGNTEAFF.

The rearrangement joins TRBV5-1 to TRBJ1-1; 9 bases line up with TRBD1. J gave up 4 bases and V 4 bases, and 8 bases lay outside the gene matches. CDR1 SGHRS and CDR2 YFSETQ come from the germline V gene. The CDR3 contains 15 residues. CDR3 nucleotides: TGCGCCAGCAGCCCTACCCTGACAGGGGGCACTGAAGCTTTCTTT. It specifies CASSPTLTGGTEAFF. Full variable domain (outside the CDR3, taken from reference TRBV5-1 and TRBJ1-1): KAGVTQTPRYLIKTRGQQVTLSCSPISGHRSVSWYQQTPGQGLQFLFEYFSETQRNKGNFPGRFSGRQFSNSRSEMNVSTLELGDSALYLCASSPTLTGGTEAFFGQGTRLTVV.

Only one count was recorded for this clone. This chain connects TRBV6-6 to TRBJ2-6; D may be TRBD1 (6 bases). CDR1 is MNHNY, CDR2 SVGAGI, per germline (reference sequence). V lost 5 bases, J lost 3 bases, and 8 bases lay in between. This CDR3 contains 14 residues. Written as DNA, the CDR3 is TGTGCCAGCAGTCCCAGGGGTGGGGCCAACGTCCTGACTTTC. This gives the protein CASSPRGGANVLTF.

V and J are TRBV6-1 and TRBJ1-3; D is possibly TRBD1 (5 bases). CDR1 is MNHNS and CDR2 is SASEGT in the germline V gene. V gave up 1 base and J gave up 2 bases, with 9 bases separating them. The CDR3 runs 15 residues. The CDR3, as DNA: TGTGCCAGCAGTGAAGGAAGGGGAACTGGAAACACCATATATTTT. This translates into CASSEGRGTGNTIYF.

This clone was found a few times. The chain links TRBV14 to TRBJ1-1; 7 bases match TRBD1. The germline CDR1 and CDR2 sequences are SGHDN and FVKESK. V shed 4 bases, J shed 1 base, and the junction held 3 bases outside the gene matches. The CDR3 covers 14 residues. The CDR3 bases are TGTGCCAGCAGCCGACAGGGAGCGAACACTGAAGCTTTCTTT. This codes for CASSRQGANTEAFF. The whole variable domain, remainder taken from reference TRBV14 and TRBJ1-1, is EAGVTQFPSHSVIEKGQTVTLRCDPISGHDNLYWYRRVMGKEIKFLLHFVKESKQDESGMPNNRFLAERTGGTYSTLKVQPAELEDSGVYFCASSRQGANTEAFFGQGTRLTVV.

The chain links TRBV30 to TRBJ1-1; D gene ambiguous. The CDR3 is 11 amino acids. CDR1 and CDR2 (germline): GTSNPN, SVGIG (reference sequence). Between the trimmed V and J ends, which lost 4 bases and 1 base, there was a span of 4 bases. As DNA, the CDR3 is TGTGCCTGGATTAGGAACACTGAAGCTTTCTTT. It translates to CAWIRNTEAFF.

This rearrangement joins TRBV5-4 to TRBJ1-1; 8 bases line up with TRBD1. The V gene end was trimmed by 2 bases and the J gene end by 8 bases; junction bases not matched to a gene: 2. The germline V gene has CDR1 SGHNT and CDR2 YYREEE (reference sequence). This CDR3 contains 12 residues. The DNA of the CDR3 is TGTGCCAGCAGCTTAGACAGGGGAGAAGCTTTCTTT. Translated, it gives CASSLDRGEAFF. The whole variable domain, filled in from reference TRBV5-4 and TRBJ1-1, reads ETGVTQSPTHLIKTRGQQVTLRCSSQSGHNTVSWYQQALGQGPQFIFQYYREEENGRGNFPPRFSGLQFPNYSSELNVNALELDDSALYLCASSLDRGEAFFGQGTRLTVV.

The rearrangement uses TRBV28 and TRBJ2-1; possible D gene TRBD2, 6 bases. The V gene's germline CDR1 is MDHEN and CDR2 SYDVKM. The germline V and J ends were trimmed by 7 bases and 4 bases, with 14 bases remaining between them. The CDR3 covers 14 residues. This CDR3 is CASTTGAGYNEQFF. CDR3 DNA sequence: TGTGCCAGCACCACGGGAGCGGGTTACAATGAGCAGTTCTTC.

The V and J genes are TRBV29-1 and TRBJ1-1; 8 bases match TRBD1. CDR1 and CDR2 (germline): SQVTM, ANQGSEA. The CDR3 covers 14 residues. Trimming took 5 bases from V and 7 from J; bases not matched to a gene: 12. Here the CDR3 reads CSVTPPGQVVEAFF. DNA for the CDR3: TGCAGCGTTACTCCGCCGGGACAGGTTGTTGAAGCTTTCTTT. The full variable domain, in which reference TRBV29-1 and TRBJ1-1 provide the parts outside the CDR3, is SAVISQKPSRDICQRGTSLTIQCQVDSQVTMMFWYRQQPGQSLTLIATANQGSEATYESGFVIDKFPISRPNLTFSTLTVSNMSPEDSSIYLCSVTPPGQVVEAFFGQGTRLTVV.

This rearrangement joins TRBV18 to TRBJ1-1; D remains unclear. The CDR3 runs to 13 residues. The V and J ends lost 3 bases and 7 bases respectively, with 12 bases between them. CDR1 KGHSH and CDR2 LQKENI come from the germline V gene. The CDR3 DNA follows: TGTGCCAGCTCACCCCAGACTGGAGGTGAAGCTTTCTTT. Protein: CASSPQTGGEAFF.

V usage is TRBV7-3 and J usage is TRBJ2-1; perhaps TRBD1 as D (6 bases). V was cut by 5 bases and J by 8 bases, with 16 bases left in between. This CDR3 contains 14 residues. Germline V gives CDR1 SGHTA, CDR2 FQGTGA. The CDR3 sequence: CASSTYRASDEQFF. CDR3 sequence (DNA): TGTGCCAGCAGCACTTACAGGGCAAGCGATGAGCAGTTCTTC.

The V and J genes are TRBV5-6 and TRBJ1-2; TRBD1 agrees at 12 bases. The CDR3 spans 17 residues. V lost 4 bases and J lost 3; bases outside the gene matches: 10. Germline CDR1 is SGHDT and CDR2 is YYEEEE. The CDR3 reads CASSLWDRGLVYYGYTF. DNA for the CDR3: TGTGCCAGCAGCCTTTGGGACAGGGGGCTCGTATACTATGGCTACACCTTC.

This clone has only one observation. The V gene is TRBV6-5, the J gene TRBJ2-1; D might be TRBD1 (6 bases). This CDR3 contains 14 residues. Germline-derived CDR1 and CDR2 are MNHEY and SVGAGI. The germline V and J ends were trimmed by 2 bases and 6 bases, with 11 bases remaining between them. The CDR3 DNA follows: TGTGCCAGCAGTTACGCCGACAGGACCAATGAGCAGTTCTTC. Its protein is CASSYADRTNEQFF.